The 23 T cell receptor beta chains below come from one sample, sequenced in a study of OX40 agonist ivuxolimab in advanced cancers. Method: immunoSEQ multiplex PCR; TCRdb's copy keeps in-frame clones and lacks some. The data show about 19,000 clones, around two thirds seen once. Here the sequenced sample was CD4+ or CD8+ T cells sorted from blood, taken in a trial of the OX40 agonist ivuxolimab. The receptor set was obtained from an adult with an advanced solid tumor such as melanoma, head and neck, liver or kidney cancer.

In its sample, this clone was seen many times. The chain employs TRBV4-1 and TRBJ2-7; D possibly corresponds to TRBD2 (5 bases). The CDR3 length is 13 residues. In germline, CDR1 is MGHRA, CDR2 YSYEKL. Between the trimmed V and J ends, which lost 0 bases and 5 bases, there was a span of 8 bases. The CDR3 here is CASSQDVGNEQYF. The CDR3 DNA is TGCGCCAGCAGCCAAGATGTCGGGAACGAGCAGTACTTC.

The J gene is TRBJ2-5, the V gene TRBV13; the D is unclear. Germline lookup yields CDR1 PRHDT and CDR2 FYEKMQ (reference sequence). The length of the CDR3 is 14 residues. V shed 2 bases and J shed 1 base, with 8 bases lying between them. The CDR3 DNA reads TGTGCCAGCAGCTTATTCGCCAGCCAAGAGACCCAGTACTTC. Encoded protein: CASSLFASQETQYF.

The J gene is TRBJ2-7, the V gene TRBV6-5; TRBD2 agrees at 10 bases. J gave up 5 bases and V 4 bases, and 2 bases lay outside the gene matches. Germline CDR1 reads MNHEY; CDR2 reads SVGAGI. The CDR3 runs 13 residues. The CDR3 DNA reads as TGTGCCAGCAGTTCTAGCGGGAGCCACGAGCAGTACTTC. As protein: CASSSSGSHEQYF.

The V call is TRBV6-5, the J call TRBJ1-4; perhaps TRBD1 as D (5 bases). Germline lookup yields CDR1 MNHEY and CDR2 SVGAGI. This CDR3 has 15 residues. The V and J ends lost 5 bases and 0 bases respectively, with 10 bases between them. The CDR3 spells CASSQGVSTNEKLFF. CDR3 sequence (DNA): TGTGCCAGCAGTCAAGGGGTCTCAACTAATGAAAAACTGTTTTTT.

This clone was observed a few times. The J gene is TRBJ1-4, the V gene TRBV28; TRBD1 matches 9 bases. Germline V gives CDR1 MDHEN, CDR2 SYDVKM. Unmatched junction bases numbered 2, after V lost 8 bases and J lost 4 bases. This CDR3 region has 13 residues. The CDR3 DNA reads TGTGCCAGCCGGGACAGGGATAATGAAAAACTGTTTTTT. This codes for CASRDRDNEKLFF.

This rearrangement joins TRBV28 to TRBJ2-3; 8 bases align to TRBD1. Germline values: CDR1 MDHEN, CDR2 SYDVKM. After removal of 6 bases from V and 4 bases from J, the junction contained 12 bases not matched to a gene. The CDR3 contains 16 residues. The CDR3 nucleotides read TGTGCCAGCAGCCTTTGGACAGGGAGTCACCCAGATACGCAGTATTTT. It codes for CASSLWTGSHPDTQYF.

The CDR3 DNA sequence: TGCGCCAGCAGCTTGGGGGACTCCACAGATACGCAGTATTTT. It specifies CASSLGDSTDTQYF. The chain is built from TRBV5-1 and TRBJ2-3; D is possibly TRBD2 (6 bases). The V gene's germline CDR1 is SGHRS and CDR2 YFSETQ. The CDR3 has 14 amino acids. Trimming pared 0 bases from V and 2 bases from J, leaving 7 bases between.

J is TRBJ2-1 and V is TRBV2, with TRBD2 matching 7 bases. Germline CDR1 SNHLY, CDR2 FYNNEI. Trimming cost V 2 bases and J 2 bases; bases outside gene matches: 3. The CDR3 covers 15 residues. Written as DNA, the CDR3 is TGTGCCAGCAGTGAATCAACTAGCGCCTACAATGAGCAGTTCTTC. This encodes CASSESTSAYNEQFF.

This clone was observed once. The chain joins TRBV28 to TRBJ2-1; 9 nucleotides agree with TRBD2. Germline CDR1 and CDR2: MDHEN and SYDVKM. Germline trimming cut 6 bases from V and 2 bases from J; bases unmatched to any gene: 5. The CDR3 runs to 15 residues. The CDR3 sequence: CASSSGTSTYNEQFF. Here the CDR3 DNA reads TGTGCCAGCAGCTCCGGGACTAGCACCTACAATGAGCAGTTCTTC.

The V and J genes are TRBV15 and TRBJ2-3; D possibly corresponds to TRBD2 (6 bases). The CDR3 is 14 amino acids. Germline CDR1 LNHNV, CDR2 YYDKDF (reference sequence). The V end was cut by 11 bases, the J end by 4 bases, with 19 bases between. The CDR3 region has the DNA TGTGCCTCCCGCAGGGTTGGGACTTCAGATACGCAGTATTTT. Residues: CASRRVGTSDTQYF.

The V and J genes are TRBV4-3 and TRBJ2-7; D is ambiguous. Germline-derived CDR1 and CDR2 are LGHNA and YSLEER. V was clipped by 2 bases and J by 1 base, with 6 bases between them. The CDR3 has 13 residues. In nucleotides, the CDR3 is TGCGCCAGCAGCCAATGGCAATCCTACGAGCAGTACTTC. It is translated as CASSQWQSYEQYF.

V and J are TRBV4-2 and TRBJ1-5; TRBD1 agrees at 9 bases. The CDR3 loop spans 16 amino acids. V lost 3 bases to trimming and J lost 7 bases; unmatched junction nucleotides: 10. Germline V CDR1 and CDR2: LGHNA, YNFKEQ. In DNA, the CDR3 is TGTGCCAGCAGCCAGGATACAGGGGGCGCGGAGCAGCCCCAGCATTTT. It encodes CASSQDTGGAEQPQHF.

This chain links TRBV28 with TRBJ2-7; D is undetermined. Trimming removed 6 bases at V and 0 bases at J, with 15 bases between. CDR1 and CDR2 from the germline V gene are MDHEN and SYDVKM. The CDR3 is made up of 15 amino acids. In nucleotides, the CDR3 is TGTGCCAGCAGAATGACCCTAAGTGACTCCTACGAGCAGTACTTC. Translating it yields CASRMTLSDSYEQYF.

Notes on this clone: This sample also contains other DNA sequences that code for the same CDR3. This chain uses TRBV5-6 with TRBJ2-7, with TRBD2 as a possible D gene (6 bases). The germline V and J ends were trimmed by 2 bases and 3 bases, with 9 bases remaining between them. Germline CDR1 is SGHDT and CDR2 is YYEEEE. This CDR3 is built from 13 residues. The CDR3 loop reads CASSFGRDYEQYF. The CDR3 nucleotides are TGTGCCAGCAGCTTCGGGAGAGACTACGAGCAGTACTTC.

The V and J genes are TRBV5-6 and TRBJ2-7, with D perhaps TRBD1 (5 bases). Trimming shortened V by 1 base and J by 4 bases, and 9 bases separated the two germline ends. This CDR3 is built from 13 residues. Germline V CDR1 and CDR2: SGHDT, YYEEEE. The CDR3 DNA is TGTGCCAGCAGCTTGACAGGATCTTACGAGCAGTACTTC. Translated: CASSLTGSYEQYF.

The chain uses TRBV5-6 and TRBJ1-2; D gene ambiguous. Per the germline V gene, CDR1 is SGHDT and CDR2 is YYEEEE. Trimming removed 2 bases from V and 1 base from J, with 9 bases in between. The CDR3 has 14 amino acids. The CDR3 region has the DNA TGTGCCAGCAGCTTTCAGAGTTTTAACTATGGCTACACCTTC. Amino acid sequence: CASSFQSFNYGYTF.

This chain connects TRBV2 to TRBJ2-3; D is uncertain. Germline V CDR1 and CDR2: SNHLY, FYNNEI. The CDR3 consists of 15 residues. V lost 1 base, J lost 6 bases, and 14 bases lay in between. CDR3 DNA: TGTGCCAGCAGTGAAGGCTTCAACCAGGCGGATACGCAGTATTTT. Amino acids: CASSEGFNQADTQYF. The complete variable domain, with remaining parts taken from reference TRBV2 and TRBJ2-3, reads EPEVTQTPSHQVTQMGQEVILRCVPISNHLYFYWYRQILGQKVEFLVSFYNNEISEKSEIFDDQFSVERPDGSNFTLKIRSTKLEDSAMYFCASSEGFNQADTQYFGPGTRLTVL.

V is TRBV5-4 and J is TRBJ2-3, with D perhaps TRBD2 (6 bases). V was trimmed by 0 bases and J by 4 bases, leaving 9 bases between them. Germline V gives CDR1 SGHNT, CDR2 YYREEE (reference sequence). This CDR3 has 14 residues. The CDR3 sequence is CASSLGDLADTQYF. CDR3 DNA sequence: TGTGCCAGCAGCTTGGGGGACTTAGCAGATACGCAGTATTTT.

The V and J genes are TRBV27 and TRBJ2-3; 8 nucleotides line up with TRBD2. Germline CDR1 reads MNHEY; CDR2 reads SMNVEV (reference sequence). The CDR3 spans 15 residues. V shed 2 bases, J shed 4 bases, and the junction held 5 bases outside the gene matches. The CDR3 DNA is TGTGCCAGCAGTTTACAGGCGGGAGGTGCAGATACGCAGTATTTT. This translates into CASSLQAGGADTQYF.

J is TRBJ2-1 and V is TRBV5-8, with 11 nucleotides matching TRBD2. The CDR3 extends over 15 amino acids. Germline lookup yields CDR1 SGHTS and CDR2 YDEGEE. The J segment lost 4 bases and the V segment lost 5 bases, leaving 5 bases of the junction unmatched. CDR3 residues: CASRSIAGGYNEQFF. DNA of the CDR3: TGTGCCAGCAGGTCAATAGCGGGGGGGTACAATGAGCAGTTCTTC.

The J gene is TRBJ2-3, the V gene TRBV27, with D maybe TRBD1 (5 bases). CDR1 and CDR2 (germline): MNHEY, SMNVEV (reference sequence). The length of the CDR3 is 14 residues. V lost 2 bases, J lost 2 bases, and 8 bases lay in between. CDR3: CASSLRQLTDTQYF. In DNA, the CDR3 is TGTGCCAGCAGTTTACGACAGCTCACAGATACGCAGTATTTT.

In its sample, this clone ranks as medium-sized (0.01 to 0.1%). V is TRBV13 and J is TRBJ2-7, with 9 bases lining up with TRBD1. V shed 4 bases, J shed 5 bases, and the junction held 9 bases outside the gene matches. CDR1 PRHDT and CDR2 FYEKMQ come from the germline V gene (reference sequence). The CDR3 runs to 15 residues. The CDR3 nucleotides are TGTGCCAGCAGCTCCCCGGGACAGGGTACCCACGAGCAGTACTTC. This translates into CASSSPGQGTHEQYF.

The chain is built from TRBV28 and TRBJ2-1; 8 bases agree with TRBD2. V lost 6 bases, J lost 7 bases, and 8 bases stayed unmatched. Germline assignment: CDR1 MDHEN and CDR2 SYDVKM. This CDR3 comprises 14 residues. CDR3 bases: TGTGCCAGCAGCCGCGGACTAGCAACGAATGAGCAGTTCTTC. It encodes CASSRGLATNEQFF.